This T cell receptor beta chain was sequenced during a study of blood T cell repertoires in COVID-19. Study overall: COVID-19 samples, acute and convalescent, were from the United States, Italy and Spain.

The authors' processing: Amplifying reference gene primers gave estimates of nucleated cell counts. Clones were read by immunoSEQ multiplex PCR, and TCRdb kept only the in-frame ones, dropping some. V and J calls plus clone size are reproduced from that table; the DNA served to infer D and trimming. The sample includes 280,000 or so clones, roughly 88% of them seen just once. Trimming took 5 bases from V and 1 from J, leaving 9 bases between them. The length of the CDR3 is 13 residues. Germline V gives CDR1 SGHDT, CDR2 YYEEEE. This clonotype was obtained from a man younger than 35 with active or convalescent COVID-19. Sample: peripheral blood. The chain carries TRBV5-6 and TRBJ1-1; D ambiguous. As DNA, the CDR3 is TGTGCCAGCAGTGCAGGTCGGAACACTGAAGCTTTCTTT. Protein product: CASSAGRNTEAFF.